This T cell receptor beta chain comes out of a study of blood T cells in healthy people across ages. There are 13 residues in the CDR3. Germline V gene sequence: CDR1 MNHNY, CDR2 SVGAGI (reference sequence). A J-beta primer mix and a sample-barcoded 5' primer were used in a second PCR of about 7 to 12 cycles. TCRdb processed the 5' RACE reads anew with MiXCR; each CDR3 protein has one entry. The table shows fewer than 700,000 distinct CDR3 sequences, with roughly 48% occurring only once. About this clonotype: This may arise from a read error, as a much more abundant clone is one base away.

The specimen was blood. The V and J genes are TRBV6-6 and TRBJ2-7; D is possibly TRBD2 (5 bases). The end of the DNA is better explained by TRBJ2-5, so the J call may be wrong. The TCR comes from a man older than 75 in good health. As DNA, the CDR3 is TGTGCCAGCAGTTACCGGGAAAAAGAGACCCAGTACTTC. Protein sequence: CASSYREKETQYF.